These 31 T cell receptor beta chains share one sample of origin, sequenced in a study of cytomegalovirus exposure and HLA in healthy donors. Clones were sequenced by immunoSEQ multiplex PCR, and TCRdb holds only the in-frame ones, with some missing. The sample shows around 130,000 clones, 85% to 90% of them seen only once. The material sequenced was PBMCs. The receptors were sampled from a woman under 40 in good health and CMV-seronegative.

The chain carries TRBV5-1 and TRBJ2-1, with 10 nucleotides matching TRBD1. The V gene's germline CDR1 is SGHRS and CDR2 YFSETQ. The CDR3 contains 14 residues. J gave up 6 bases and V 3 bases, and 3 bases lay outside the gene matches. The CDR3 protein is CASSYRDRGNEQFF. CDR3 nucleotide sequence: TGCGCCAGCAGCTACCGGGACAGGGGCAATGAGCAGTTCTTC.

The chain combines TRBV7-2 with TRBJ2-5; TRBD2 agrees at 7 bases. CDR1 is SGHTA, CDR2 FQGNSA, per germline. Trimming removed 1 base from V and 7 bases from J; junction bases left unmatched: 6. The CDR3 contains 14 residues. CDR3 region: CASSLGLAVRTQYF. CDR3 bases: TGTGCCAGCAGCTTAGGCCTAGCGGTACGGACCCAGTACTTC.

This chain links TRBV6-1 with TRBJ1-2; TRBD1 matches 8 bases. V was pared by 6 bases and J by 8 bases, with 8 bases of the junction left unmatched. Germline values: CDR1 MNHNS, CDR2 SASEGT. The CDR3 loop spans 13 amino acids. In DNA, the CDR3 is TGTGCCAGCAGAATAGCGACAGGGGACGGCTACACCTTC. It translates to CASRIATGDGYTF.

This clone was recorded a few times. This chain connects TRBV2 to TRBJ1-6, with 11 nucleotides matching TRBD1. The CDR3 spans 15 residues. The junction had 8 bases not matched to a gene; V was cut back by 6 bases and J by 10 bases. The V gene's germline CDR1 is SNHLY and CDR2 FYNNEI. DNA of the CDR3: TGTGCCAGCAGCCTGGACAGGGGGCCTGAGTCACCCCTCCACTTT. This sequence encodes CASSLDRGPESPLHF.

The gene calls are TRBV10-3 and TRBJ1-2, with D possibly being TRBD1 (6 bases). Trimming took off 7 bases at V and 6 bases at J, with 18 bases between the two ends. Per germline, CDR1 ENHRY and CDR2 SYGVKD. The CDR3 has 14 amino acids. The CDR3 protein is CAINDLGQFDGYTF. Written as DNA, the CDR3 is TGTGCCATCAATGACTTAGGACAGTTTGATGGCTACACCTTC.

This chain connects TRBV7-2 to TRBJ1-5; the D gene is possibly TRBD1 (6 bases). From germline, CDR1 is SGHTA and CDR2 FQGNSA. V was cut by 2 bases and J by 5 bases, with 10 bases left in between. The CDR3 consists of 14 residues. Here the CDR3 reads CASSLRGNDQPQHF. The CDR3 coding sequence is TGTGCCAGCAGCTTAAGGGGGAACGATCAGCCCCAGCATTTT.

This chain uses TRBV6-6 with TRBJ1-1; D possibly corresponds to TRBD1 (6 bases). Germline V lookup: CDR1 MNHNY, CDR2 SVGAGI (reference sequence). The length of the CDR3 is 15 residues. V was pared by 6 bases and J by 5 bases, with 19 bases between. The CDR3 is CASSPGGGAQTEAFF. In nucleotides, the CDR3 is TGTGCCAGCAGCCCCGGTGGGGGGGCGCAAACTGAAGCTTTCTTT.

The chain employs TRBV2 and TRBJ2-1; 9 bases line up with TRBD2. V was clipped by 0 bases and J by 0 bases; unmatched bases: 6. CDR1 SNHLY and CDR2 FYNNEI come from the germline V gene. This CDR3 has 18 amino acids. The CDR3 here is CASSEAGGGAYSYNEQFF. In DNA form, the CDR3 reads TGTGCCAGCAGTGAAGCGGGCGGGGGGGCTTACTCCTACAATGAGCAGTTCTTC.

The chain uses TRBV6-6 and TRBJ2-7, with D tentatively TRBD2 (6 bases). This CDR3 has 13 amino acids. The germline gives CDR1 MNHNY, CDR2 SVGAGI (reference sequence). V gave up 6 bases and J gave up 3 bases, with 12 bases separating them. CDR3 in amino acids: CASRTGVGYEQYF. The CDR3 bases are TGTGCCAGCAGGACGGGGGTGGGCTACGAGCAGTACTTC.

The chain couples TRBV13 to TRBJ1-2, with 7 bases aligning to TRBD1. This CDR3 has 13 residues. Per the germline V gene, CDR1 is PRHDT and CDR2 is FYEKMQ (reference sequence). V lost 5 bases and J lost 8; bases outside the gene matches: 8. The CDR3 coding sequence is TGTGCCAGCAGCAAACGAACCAGGGGGGGCTACACCTTC. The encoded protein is CASSKRTRGGYTF.

CDR3 sequence reads: CASSSSGLHDEQFF. The CDR3 DNA follows: TGCGCCAGCAGCTCCTCGGGACTTCACGATGAGCAGTTCTTC. The chain has TRBV5-1 and TRBJ2-1, with D possibly TRBD2 on 6 matching bases. Germline V gene lookup returns CDR1 SGHRS and CDR2 YFSETQ. This CDR3 comprises 14 residues. The V end lost 3 bases, the J end lost 8 bases, and 15 bases lay between the germline ends. The full variable domain, its missing parts supplied by reference TRBV5-1 and TRBJ2-1, is KAGVTQTPRYLIKTRGQQVTLSCSPISGHRSVSWYQQTPGQGLQFLFEYFSETQRNKGNFPGRFSGRQFSNSRSEMNVSTLELGDSALYLCASSSSGLHDEQFFGPGTRLTVL.

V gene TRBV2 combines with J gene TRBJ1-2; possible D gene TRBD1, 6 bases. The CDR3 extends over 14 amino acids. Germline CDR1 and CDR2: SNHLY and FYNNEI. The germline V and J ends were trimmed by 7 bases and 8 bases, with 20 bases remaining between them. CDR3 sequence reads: CASTGIQGVGGYTF. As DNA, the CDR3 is TGTGCCAGCACCGGTATACAGGGAGTGGGCGGCTACACCTTC.

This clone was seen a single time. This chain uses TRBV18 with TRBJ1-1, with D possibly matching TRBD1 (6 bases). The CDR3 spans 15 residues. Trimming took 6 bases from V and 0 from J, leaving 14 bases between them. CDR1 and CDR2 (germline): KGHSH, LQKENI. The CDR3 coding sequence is TGTGCCAGCTCTCCGGGACAAACCTTGAACACTGAAGCTTTCTTT. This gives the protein CASSPGQTLNTEAFF.

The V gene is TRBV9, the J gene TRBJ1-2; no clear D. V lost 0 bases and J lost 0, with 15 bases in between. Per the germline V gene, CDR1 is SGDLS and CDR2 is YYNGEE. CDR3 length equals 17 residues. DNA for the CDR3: TGTGCCAGCAGCGTAGGTTCGCGGCAGCTAACTAACTATGGCTACACCTTC. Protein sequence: CASSVGSRQLTNYGYTF.

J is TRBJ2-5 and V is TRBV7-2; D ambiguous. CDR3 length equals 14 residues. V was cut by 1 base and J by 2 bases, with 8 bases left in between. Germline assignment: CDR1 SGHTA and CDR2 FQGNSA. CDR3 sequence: CASSLESGQETQYF. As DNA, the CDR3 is TGTGCCAGCAGCTTAGAGTCAGGACAAGAGACCCAGTACTTC.

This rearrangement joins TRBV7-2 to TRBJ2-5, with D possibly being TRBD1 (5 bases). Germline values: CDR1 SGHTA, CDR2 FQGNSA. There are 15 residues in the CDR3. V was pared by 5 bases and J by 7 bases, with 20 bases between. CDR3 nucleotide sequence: TGTGCCAGCAGCATCTTCGGACAAGGCCAGGGGACCCAGTACTTC. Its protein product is CASSIFGQGQGTQYF.

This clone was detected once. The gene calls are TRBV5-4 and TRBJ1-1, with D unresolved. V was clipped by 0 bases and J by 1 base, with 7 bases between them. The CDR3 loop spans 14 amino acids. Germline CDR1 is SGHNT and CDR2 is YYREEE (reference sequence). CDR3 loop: CASSLGGSNTEAFF. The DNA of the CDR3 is TGTGCCAGCAGCTTGGGCGGATCGAACACTGAAGCTTTCTTT.

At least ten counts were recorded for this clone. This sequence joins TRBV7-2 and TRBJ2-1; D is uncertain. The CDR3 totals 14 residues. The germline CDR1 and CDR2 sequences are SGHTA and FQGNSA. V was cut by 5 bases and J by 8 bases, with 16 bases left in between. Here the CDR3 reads CASSPGSARDEQFF. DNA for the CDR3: TGTGCCAGCAGCCCCGGGTCAGCCCGGGATGAGCAGTTCTTC.

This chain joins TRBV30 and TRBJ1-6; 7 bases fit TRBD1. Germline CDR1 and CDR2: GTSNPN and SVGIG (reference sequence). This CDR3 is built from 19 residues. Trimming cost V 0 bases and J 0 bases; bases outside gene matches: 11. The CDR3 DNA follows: TGTGCCTGGAGTGTAAGGGGGCCAGGTGCCAGCTCCTATAATTCACCCCTCCACTTT. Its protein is CAWSVRGPGASSYNSPLHF.

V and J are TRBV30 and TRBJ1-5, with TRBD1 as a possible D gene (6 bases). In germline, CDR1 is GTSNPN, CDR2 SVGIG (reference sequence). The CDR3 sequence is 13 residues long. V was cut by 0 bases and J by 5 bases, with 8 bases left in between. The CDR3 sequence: CAWSVKGDQPQHF. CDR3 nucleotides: TGTGCCTGGAGTGTGAAGGGGGATCAGCCCCAGCATTTT. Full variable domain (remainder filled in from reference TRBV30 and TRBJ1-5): SQTIHQWPATLVQPVGSPLSLECTVEGTSNPNLYWYRQAAGRGLQLLFYSVGIGQISSEVPQNLSASRPQDRQFILSSKKLLLSDSGFYLCAWSVKGDQPQHFGDGTRLSIL.

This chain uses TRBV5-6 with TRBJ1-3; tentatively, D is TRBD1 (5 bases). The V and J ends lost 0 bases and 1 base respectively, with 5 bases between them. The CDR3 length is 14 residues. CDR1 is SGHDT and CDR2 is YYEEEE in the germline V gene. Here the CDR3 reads CASSLGQSGNTIYF. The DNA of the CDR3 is TGTGCCAGCAGCTTGGGACAGTCTGGAAACACCATATATTTT.

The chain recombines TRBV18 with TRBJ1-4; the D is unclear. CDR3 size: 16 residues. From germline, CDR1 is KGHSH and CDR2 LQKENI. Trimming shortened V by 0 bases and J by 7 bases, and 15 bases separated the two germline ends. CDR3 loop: CASSPPKGPTGEKLFF. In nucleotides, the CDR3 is TGTGCCAGCTCACCACCAAAAGGCCCTACGGGTGAAAAACTGTTTTTT.

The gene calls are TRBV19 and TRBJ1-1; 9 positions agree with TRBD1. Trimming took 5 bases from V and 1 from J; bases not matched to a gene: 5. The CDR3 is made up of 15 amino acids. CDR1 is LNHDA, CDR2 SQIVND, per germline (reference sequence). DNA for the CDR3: TGTGCCAGTAGTGTACAGGGGGCGCAGAACACTGAAGCTTTCTTT. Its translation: CASSVQGAQNTEAFF.

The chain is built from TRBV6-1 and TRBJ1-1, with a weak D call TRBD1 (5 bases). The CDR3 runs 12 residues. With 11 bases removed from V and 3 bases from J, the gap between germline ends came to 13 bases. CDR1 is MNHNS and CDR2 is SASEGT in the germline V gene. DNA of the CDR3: TGTGCCGGCGGGGGGTGGGACACTGAAGCTTTCTTT. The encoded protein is CAGGGWDTEAFF.

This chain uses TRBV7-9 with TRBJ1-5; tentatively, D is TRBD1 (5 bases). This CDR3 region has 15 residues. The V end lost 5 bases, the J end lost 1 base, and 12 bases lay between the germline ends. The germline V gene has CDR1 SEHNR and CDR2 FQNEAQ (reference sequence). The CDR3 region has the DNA TGTGCCAGCAGCCCCGGAAGGACAAGCAATCAGCCCCAGCATTTT. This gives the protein CASSPGRTSNQPQHF.

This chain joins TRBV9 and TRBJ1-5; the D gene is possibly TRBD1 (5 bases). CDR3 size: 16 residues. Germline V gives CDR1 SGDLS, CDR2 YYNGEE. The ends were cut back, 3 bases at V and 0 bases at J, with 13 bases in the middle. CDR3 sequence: CASSAGAGVSNQPQHF. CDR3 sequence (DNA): TGTGCCAGCAGCGCTGGGGCGGGGGTTAGCAATCAGCCCCAGCATTTT.

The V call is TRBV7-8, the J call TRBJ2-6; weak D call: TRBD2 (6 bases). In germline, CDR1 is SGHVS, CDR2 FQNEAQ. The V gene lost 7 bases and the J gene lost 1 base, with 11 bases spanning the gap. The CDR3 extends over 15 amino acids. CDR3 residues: CASTPRESGANVLTF. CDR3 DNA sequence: TGTGCCAGCACCCCCCGGGAGTCTGGGGCCAACGTCCTGACTTTC.

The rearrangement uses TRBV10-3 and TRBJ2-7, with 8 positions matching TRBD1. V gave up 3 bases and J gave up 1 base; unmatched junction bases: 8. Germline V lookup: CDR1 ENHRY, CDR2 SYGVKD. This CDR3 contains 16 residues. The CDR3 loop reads CAISDPGGAGSYEQYF. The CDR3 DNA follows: TGTGCCATCAGTGACCCAGGGGGCGCCGGTTCCTACGAGCAGTACTTC.

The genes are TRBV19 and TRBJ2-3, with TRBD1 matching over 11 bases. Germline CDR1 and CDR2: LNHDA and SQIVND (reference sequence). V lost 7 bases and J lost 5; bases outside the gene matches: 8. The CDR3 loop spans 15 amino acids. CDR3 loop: CASTARDRGGDTQYF. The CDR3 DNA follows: TGTGCCAGTACCGCCCGGGACAGGGGGGGAGATACGCAGTATTTT.

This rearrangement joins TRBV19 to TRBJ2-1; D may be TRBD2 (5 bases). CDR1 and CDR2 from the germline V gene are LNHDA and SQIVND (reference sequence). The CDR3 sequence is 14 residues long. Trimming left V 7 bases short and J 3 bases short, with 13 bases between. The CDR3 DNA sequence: TGTGCCAGTACTCGTACCGGGGTCTACAATGAGCAGTTCTTC. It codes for CASTRTGVYNEQFF.

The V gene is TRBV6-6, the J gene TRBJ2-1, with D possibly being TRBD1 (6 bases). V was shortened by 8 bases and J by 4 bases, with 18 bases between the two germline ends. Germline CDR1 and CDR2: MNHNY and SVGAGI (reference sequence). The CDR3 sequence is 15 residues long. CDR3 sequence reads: CASSKVAGVYNEQFF. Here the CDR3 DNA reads TGTGCCAGCTCAAAGGTGGCAGGGGTTTACAATGAGCAGTTCTTC.